The rows below give T cell receptor beta chains drawn from one sample of a study of a mutant IDH1 vaccine in newly diagnosed glioma. No antigen has been assigned to these receptors. Some clones are missing from TCRdb's copy, which holds only in-frame ones; the method was immunoSEQ multiplex PCR. The sample lists tens of thousands of clones; roughly 82% were seen once. The sample consisted of PBMCs, taken from a glioma patient whose treatment included an IDH1 peptide vaccine. These receptor sequences come from a man aged 18 to 30 with glioma. Some clones in this sample may be carry-over from other donors' samples. CDR3s include the opening cysteine and the closing phenylalanine or tryptophan. D genes are given only for firm matches. The size field is filled for only some rows; it gives once, few, many or a size class.

V	J	size	D	length	DNA	CDR3
TRBV19	TRBJ2-7	-	-	15	TGTGCCAGTAGGATGGGAGGGGGCGCAGTCTACGAGCAGTACTTC	CASRMGGGAVYEQYF
TRBV7-6	TRBJ2-7	-	-	14	TGTGCCAGCAGCGCGAGTAGCGGAACCTACGAGCAGTACTTC	CASSASSGTYEQYF
TRBV9	TRBJ2-3	-	-	13	TGTGCCAGCAGCCCCTTCGGGACAGATACGCAGTATTTT	CASSPFGTDTQYF
TRBV27	TRBJ1-1	few	TRBD1	16	TGTGCCAGCAGTTTTTCCGGGACAGGGTCGAACACTGAAGCTTTCTTT	CASSFSGTGSNTEAFF
TRBV4-2	TRBJ2-3	-	TRBD1	16	TGTGCCAGCAGCCAAGATATAGGACAGGGGGCAGATACGCAGTATTTT	CASSQDIGQGADTQYF
TRBV6-9	TRBJ1-2	-	-	17	TGTGCCAGCAGTCCGACCCCGACGGAGGATGTTAACTATGGCTACACCTTC	CASSPTPTEDVNYGYTF
TRBV5-1	TRBJ2-3	few	TRBD2	15	TGCGCCAGCAGCCCCGGGACTAGCATCACAGATACGCAGTATTTT	CASSPGTSITDTQYF
TRBV5-1	TRBJ1-3	-	TRBD1	16	TGCGCCAGCAGCCCCAGGACAGGGGGCGAGGGTGGCACCATATATTTT	CASSPRTGGEGGTIYF
TRBV28	TRBJ1-3	-	-	13	TGTGCCAGCAGTTTATATGGTGGAAACACCATATATTTT	CASSLYGGNTIYF
TRBV30	TRBJ1-2	-	-	15	TGTGCCTGGAGTGGCCCCTATAACGTGCGCGATGGCTACACCTTC	CAWSGPYNVRDGYTF
TRBV29-1	TRBJ1-5	few	-	15	TGCAGCGCCGTTGCAGACGGGGTGAGCAATCAGCCCCAGCATTTT	CSAVADGVSNQPQHF
TRBV4-3	TRBJ2-6	few	-	20	TGCGCCAGCAGCCAAGATTTCGCAGCCCACTTGGGATCTGGGGCCAACGTCCTGACTTTC	CASSQDFAAHLGSGANVLTF
TRBV27	TRBJ1-5	-	-	13	TGTGCCAGCAGTTTCTTCCGGGAGGGACCCCAGCATTTT	CASSFFREGPQHF
TRBV7-9	TRBJ1-1	-	-	13	TGTGCCAGCAGCTCCAATGTCAACACTGAAGCTTTCTTT	CASSSNVNTEAFF
TRBV7-2	TRBJ2-7	-	TRBD2	14	TGTGCCAGCAGCTTAGGAGTCGGCGGGGGGGAGCAGTACTTC	CASSLGVGGGEQYF
TRBV7-2	TRBJ2-5	once	TRBD1	16	TGTGCCAGCAGCTTACCCACAGGGGGTTGGCGGGAGACCCAGTACTTC	CASSLPTGGWRETQYF
TRBV4-1	TRBJ2-7	-	-	14	TGCGCCAGCAGCCAACGAGGGCAGGCCTACGAGCAGTACTTC	CASSQRGQAYEQYF
TRBV30	TRBJ1-6	-	TRBD1	14	TGTGCCTGGAGTGAGGGCAGGGGGGTTGCACCCCTCCACTTT	CAWSEGRGVAPLHF
TRBV2	TRBJ1-4	few	-	13	TGTGCCACCCAGGCCGGGAGTAATGAAAAACTGTTTTTT	CATQAGSNEKLFF
TRBV5-1	TRBJ2-5	-	-	12	TGCGCCAGCAGCTTTGAGGGGGAGACCCAGTACTTC	CASSFEGETQYF
TRBV2	TRBJ1-5	few	-	13	TGTGCCAGCAGTGTTGGGCTCAATCAGCCCCAGCATTTT	CASSVGLNQPQHF
TRBV2	TRBJ1-2	once	-	13	TGTGCCAGCGCCCTGAGGGGGTCCTATGGCTACACCTTC	CASALRGSYGYTF
TRBV6-6	TRBJ2-7	-	-	13	TGTGCCAGCAGTTACTCGCGTACGTACGAGCAGTACTTC	CASSYSRTYEQYF
TRBV30	TRBJ1-1	-	-	14	TGTGCCTGGAAGCTATTTTGGGGGAGCACTGAAGCTTTCTTT	CAWKLFWGSTEAFF
TRBV4-1	TRBJ1-5	-	-	15	TGCGCCAGCAGCCGCGACCAACGGACTGATCAGCCCCAGCATTTT	CASSRDQRTDQPQHF
TRBV2	TRBJ1-2	-	TRBD1	13	TGTGCCAGCCGGGGGGACAGGGGGACGGGCTACACCTTC	CASRGDRGTGYTF
TRBV10-3	TRBJ2-7	-	-	12	TGTGCCATCAGTGAGTCCTCATACGAGCAGTACTTC	CAISESSYEQYF
TRBV18	TRBJ1-4	-	-	18	TGTGCCAGCGCAGGGACACTGGCTCCCCCTGCAACTAATGAAAAACTGTTTTTT	CASAGTLAPPATNEKLFF
TRBV6-5	TRBJ2-2	-	-	12	TGTGCCAGCACCCCTCAGGACGGGGAGCTGTTTTTT	CASTPQDGELFF
TRBV2	TRBJ2-3	-	TRBD1	16	TGTGCCAGCAGTGGGTTTCGGGACAGGGTGAGAGATACGCAGTATTTT	CASSGFRDRVRDTQYF
TRBV4-1	TRBJ1-2	-	-	15	TGCGCCAGCAGCCAAGTATTGCCGAGGAGGTATGGCTACACCTTC	CASSQVLPRRYGYTF
TRBV5-4	TRBJ1-5	-	TRBD1	15	TGTGCCAGCAGCCAAGGACAGGCGGGCAATCAGCCCCAGCATTTT	CASSQGQAGNQPQHF
TRBV7-2	TRBJ1-5	-	-	15	TGTGCCAGCAGCTTAGACGTGAGTGAAAATCAGCCCCAGCATTTT	CASSLDVSENQPQHF
TRBV6-5	TRBJ1-3	-	-	12	TGTGCCAGCAGCCCCGACCGGAACACCATATATTTT	CASSPDRNTIYF
TRBV13	TRBJ2-7	-	-	14	TGTGCCAGCAGCTCCTGGGCCAGGGCTCACGAGCAGTACTTC	CASSSWARAHEQYF
TRBV6-5	TRBJ1-2	-	-	14	TGTGCCAGCAGTTACTCGGGCGTAGCCTATGGCTACACCTTC	CASSYSGVAYGYTF
TRBV19	TRBJ1-1	-	-	16	TGTGCCAGTACCTGGGTGGGGGGGCGTTTGGACACTGAAGCTTTCTTT	CASTWVGGRLDTEAFF
TRBV5-1	TRBJ2-1	-	-	15	TGCGCCAGCAGCTTTTTAACGAGCTCCTACAATGAGCAGTTCTTC	CASSFLTSSYNEQFF
TRBV7-9	TRBJ1-2	-	TRBD1	14	TGTGCCAGCAGCTTAGGGGGGACAGGGAATGGCTACACCTTC	CASSLGGTGNGYTF
TRBV7-9	TRBJ1-5	-	-	13	TGTGCCAGCAGCTTTATGCTAAATCAGCCCCAGCATTTT	CASSFMLNQPQHF
TRBV5-1	TRBJ1-6	-	-	13	TGCGCCAGCAGCGGAGGGACCTATTCACCCCTCCACTTT	CASSGGTYSPLHF